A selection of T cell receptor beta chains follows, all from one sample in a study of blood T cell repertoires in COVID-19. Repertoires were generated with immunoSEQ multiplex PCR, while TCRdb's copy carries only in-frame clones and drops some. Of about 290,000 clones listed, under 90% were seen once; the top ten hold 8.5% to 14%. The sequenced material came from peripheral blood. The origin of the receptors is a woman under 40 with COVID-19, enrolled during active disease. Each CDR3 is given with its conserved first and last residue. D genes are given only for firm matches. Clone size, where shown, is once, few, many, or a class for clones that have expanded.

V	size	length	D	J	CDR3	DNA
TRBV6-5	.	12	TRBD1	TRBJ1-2	CASSIQGTGYTF	TGTGCCAGCAGTATACAGGGGACTGGCTACACCTTC
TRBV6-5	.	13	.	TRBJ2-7	CASSSPGSYEQYF	TGTGCCAGCAGTTCCCCCGGGAGCTACGAGCAGTACTTC
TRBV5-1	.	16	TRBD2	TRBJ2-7	CASSPSGASGGYEQYF	TGCGCCAGCAGCCCGTCGGGGGCTAGCGGGGGTTACGAGCAGTACTTC
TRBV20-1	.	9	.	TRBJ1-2	CRHRFGYTF	TGCAGGCATCGGTTTGGCTACACCTTC
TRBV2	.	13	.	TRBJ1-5	CASQLGPNQPQHF	TGTGCCAGCCAGTTGGGGCCCAATCAGCCCCAGCATTTT
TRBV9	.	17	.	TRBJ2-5	CASSPLINIGPQETQYF	TGTGCCAGCAGCCCTCTCATCAACATTGGGCCCCAAGAGACCCAGTACTTC
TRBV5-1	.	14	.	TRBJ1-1	CASSPRASNTEAFF	TGCGCCAGCAGCCCGCGGGCCTCGAACACTGAAGCTTTCTTT
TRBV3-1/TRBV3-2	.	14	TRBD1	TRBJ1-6	CASSLTGGDSPLHF	TGTGCCAGCAGCCTGACAGGGGGTGATTCACCCCTCCACTTT
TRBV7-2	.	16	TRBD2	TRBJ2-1	CASSLVLAGGLNEQFF	TGTGCCAGCAGCTTAGTTTTGGCGGGGGGTTTGAATGAGCAGTTCTTC
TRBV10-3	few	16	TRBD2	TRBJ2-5	CAISGHWSGGKETQYF	TGTGCCATCAGTGGCCACTGGTCCGGGGGGAAAGAGACCCAGTACTTC
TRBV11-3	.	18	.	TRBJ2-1	CASSLGDRAGSSYNEQFF	TGTGCCAGCAGCTTAGGAGATCGGGCGGGGAGCTCCTACAATGAGCAGTTCTTC
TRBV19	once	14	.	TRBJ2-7	CASSIGGLMDEQYF	TGTGCCAGTAGTATAGGGGGGCTGATGGACGAGCAGTACTTC
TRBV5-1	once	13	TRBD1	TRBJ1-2	CASSFTGQGGYTF	TGCGCCAGCAGCTTTACTGGACAGGGTGGCTACACCTTC
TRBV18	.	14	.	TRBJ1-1	CASSPRGLNTEAFF	TGTGCCAGCTCACCAAGGGGATTGAACACTGAAGCTTTCTTT
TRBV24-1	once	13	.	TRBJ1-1	CATSDTYNTEAFF	TGTGCCACCAGTGATACATACAACACTGAAGCTTTCTTT
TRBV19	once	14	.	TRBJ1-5	CASSSHRGNQPQHF	TGTGCCAGTAGCAGTCACCGGGGCAATCAGCCCCAGCATTTT
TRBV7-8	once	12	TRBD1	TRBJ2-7	CASSLTGGEQYF	TGTGCCAGCAGCTTAACAGGGGGCGAGCAGTACTTC
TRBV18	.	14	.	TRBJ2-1	CASSPSESYNEQFF	TGTGCCAGCTCACCGTCAGAATCCTACAATGAGCAGTTCTTC
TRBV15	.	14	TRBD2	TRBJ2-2	CATGLAGVGGELFF	TGTGCCACTGGGCTAGCGGGGGTTGGCGGGGAGCTGTTTTTT
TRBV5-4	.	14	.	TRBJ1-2	CASSPGATNYGYTF	TGTGCCAGCAGCCCAGGGGCCACTAACTATGGCTACACCTTC
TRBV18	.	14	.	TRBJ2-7	CASSPAHPSYEQYF	TGTGCCAGCTCACCCGCGCACCCCTCCTACGAGCAGTACTTC
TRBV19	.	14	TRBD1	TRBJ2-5	CASSLGQGEETQYF	TGTGCCAGTAGTCTCGGACAGGGGGAAGAGACCCAGTACTTC
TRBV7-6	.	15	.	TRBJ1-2	CASSLDTTGFYGYTF	TGTGCCAGCAGCTTAGACACTACAGGGTTCTATGGCTACACCTTC
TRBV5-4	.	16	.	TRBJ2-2	CASSTGAGVRAGELFF	TGTGCCAGCAGCACTGGGGCAGGGGTTAGGGCCGGGGAGCTGTTTTTT
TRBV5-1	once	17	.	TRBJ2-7	CASSLVASRGGGAGQYF	TGCGCCAGCAGCTTGGTGGCCTCCCGGGGAGGCGGGGCTGGGCAGTACTTC
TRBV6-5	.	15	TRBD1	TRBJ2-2	CASSSGQGAGGELFF	TGTGCCAGCAGTTCGGGACAGGGGGCAGGTGGGGAGCTGTTTTTT
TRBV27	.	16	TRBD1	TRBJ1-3	CASSLFGTGKGNTIYF	TGTGCCAGCAGTTTATTTGGGACAGGGAAAGGAAACACCATATATTTT
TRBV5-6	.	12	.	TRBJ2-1	CASHQGGHEQFF	TGTGCCAGCCACCAGGGTGGGCATGAGCAGTTCTTC